This TCR beta chain was identified in a study of shared clonotypes between healthy human individuals. On the study more broadly: Each donor had three CD4 naive, three CD4 memory, two CD8 naive and one CD8 memory plate.

This clone has just one count. Germline CDR1 and CDR2: SGHRS and YFSETQ. V lost 4 bases to trimming and J lost 8 bases, with 18 bases between them. This CDR3 region has 14 residues. Assay used: immunoSEQ multiplex PCR; TCRdb lists only in-frame clones, some missing. The sample contains about 2.4 million clones, approximately 92% of which appear only once. The chain combines TRBV5-1 with TRBJ1-2; no clear D gene. This sequence originates from a man aged 18 to 30 in good health. The material sequenced was naive CD4+ T cells sorted from blood. Sample subset: CD45RA+ positively selected. The CDR3 spells CASSLSTKLGGYTF. CDR3 nucleotides: TGCGCCAGCAGCCTGAGTACTAAACTAGGCGGCTACACCTTC.